This is a list of T cell receptor beta chains from one sample in a study of blood T cells in healthy people across ages. TCRdb passed the 5' RACE reads through MiXCR, listing each CDR3 protein once. Of about 680,000 distinct CDR3 sequences listed, over 45% were seen once; the top ten hold approximately 32%. Sequencing was done on a sample of blood. These receptors came from a woman aged 60-75 years in good health. Each CDR3 is given with its conserved first and last residue. Each record gives: V gene, J gene, CDR3 protein.

V: TRBV5-1; J: TRBJ2-1; CDR3: CVSSFSRGDNEQFF
V: TRBV20-1; J: TRBJ1-1; CDR3: CSAREGRGINTEAFF
V: TRBV7-9; J: TRBJ1-1; CDR3: CASSLGLRGLATEAFF
V: TRBV5-1; J: TRBJ2-1; CDR3: CASSLSSGLAGDRQFF
V: TRBV6-1; J: TRBJ1-2; CDR3: CASSEGTVNYGYTF
V: TRBV6-2/TRBV6-3; J: TRBJ1-1; CDR3: CASSSPGQGRIEAFF
V: TRBV3-1; J: TRBJ1-1; CDR3: CASSQGSSGRSEAFF
V: TRBV10-3; J: TRBJ2-5; CDR3: CAISESAQGVKNEQYF
V: TRBV6-1; J: TRBJ2-5; CDR3: CASSEGGSQETQYF
V: TRBV4-2; J: TRBJ2-5; CDR3: CASSQETPGETQYF
V: TRBV7-3; J: TRBJ1-1; CDR3: CASSLTAYTEAFF
V: TRBV29-1; J: TRBJ2-7; CDR3: CSVEEKDGYEQYF
V: TRBV27; J: TRBJ2-1; CDR3: CASSLGPPRELYNEQFF
V: TRBV20-1; J: TRBJ2-1; CDR3: CSARPSTSGSLSEQFF
V: TRBV29-1; J: TRBJ2-3; CDR3: CSVVPGGFSTDTQYF
V: TRBV3-1; J: TRBJ2-1; CDR3: CASSQALTSGSFDEQFF
V: TRBV12-3/TRBV12-4; J: TRBJ1-2; CDR3: CASSLSNHRGANYGYTF
V: TRBV10-3; J: TRBJ2-7; CDR3: CAISEPPGYEQYF
V: TRBV12-3/TRBV12-4; J: TRBJ2-7; CDR3: CASSFGTDSYEQYF
V: TRBV7-9; J: TRBJ2-7; CDR3: CASSFGTRGSYEQYF
V: TRBV4-3; J: TRBJ2-6; CDR3: CASREGAGANVLTF
V: TRBV27; J: TRBJ2-5; CDR3: CASGTRRETQYF
V: TRBV27; J: TRBJ2-7; CDR3: CASGRQTYLHSEQYF
V: TRBV7-2; J: TRBJ2-3; CDR3: CASSLRQGSTDTQYF
V: TRBV28; J: TRBJ2-5; CDR3: CASSPRQGSGQETQYF
V: TRBV3-1; J: TRBJ1-6; CDR3: CASSQDNLDSPLHF
V: TRBV5-1; J: .; CDR3: CASSSKPTDRGTYEQYF
V: TRBV5-1; J: TRBJ2-4; CDR3: CASSPTIALEQYF
V: TRBV20-1; J: TRBJ1-2; CDR3: CSAWTGFDGYTF
V: TRBV27; J: TRBJ1-1; CDR3: CASSLFGVEMNTEAFF
V: TRBV6-1; J: TRBJ2-7; CDR3: CASRWDREDEQYF
V: TRBV20-1; J: TRBJ2-3; CDR3: CSASLNADTQYF
V: TRBV4-2; J: TRBJ2-3; CDR3: CASSQFPTSGRVSDTQYF
V: TRBV20-1; J: TRBJ2-7; CDR3: CSGERDREQYF
V: TRBV5-1; J: TRBJ2-6; CDR3: CASSLATGVRSGANVLTF
V: TRBV19; J: TRBJ2-1; CDR3: CASKGSGRREQFF
V: TRBV20-1; J: TRBJ2-1; CDR3: CSARSPSGQEQFF